This T cell receptor beta chain was retrieved from a study of cytomegalovirus exposure and HLA in healthy donors. As for the study in general: Unique TCRs from HLA-typed donors, about 78 million of them, were held in an early data release.

Both 60 Vbeta primers and 13 Jbeta primers went into the PCR. In the original workflow: The count from a later analysis was about 80 million unique TCR beta chains, 9 million to 12 million of them shared. Profiled with immunoSEQ multiplex PCR; TCRdb holds only in-frame clones, not every one. Clonal size and the V and J genes are those of that table, whereas D and trimming came from the DNA. The table includes under 300,000 clones, 75% to 90% detected once. This clone was recorded only once. Its antigen remains unknown. The V segment lost 2 bases and the J segment 7 bases; nucleotides outside the gene matches: 9. The CDR3 covers 15 residues. Germline CDR1 MDHEN, CDR2 SYDVKM. Study-level results: Clonal expansion was found to be greater in HLA-associated TCR beta chains than in equally common others in a later analysis. From TCR beta sequences, most subjects' HLA-A and HLA-B alleles were reportedly predicted accurately.

This TCR was recovered from a man aged 40-55 years in good health and CMV-seropositive. J is TRBJ1-2 and V is TRBV28; TRBD1 aligns across 8 bases. The sample taken for sequencing was PBMCs. This chain's CDR3 is CASSLSTGGLRGYTF. The DNA of the CDR3 is TGTGCCAGCAGTTTAAGTACAGGGGGTCTGCGTGGCTACACCTTC.